This T cell receptor (beta chain) derives from a study of T cell responses to AZD1222 COVID-19 vaccine. For the study at large: Whether given at about 4 or about 12 weeks, second doses were pooled.

Study results and caveats: No day 14 peak samples; only post-peak repertoires were characterized. In a largely white British group with more females than males, clonal diversity was possibly underestimated. Unmutated regions of variants are reportedly targeted by nearly half of spike-specific TCRs.

Method: immunoSEQ multiplex PCR; TCRdb's copy keeps in-frame clones and lacks some. The data contain 100,000 or so clones, around 87% of them singletons. CDR3 length equals 15 residues. The ends lost 3 bases at V and 7 bases at J; junction bases unmatched: 6. In germline, CDR1 is SGHAT, CDR2 FQNNGV. Regarding this clone: Its target is unknown.

This rearrangement joins TRBV11-2 to TRBJ1-4; 9 bases are a match to TRBD1. This sample comprised peripheral blood, obtained on day 0 of AZD1222 vaccination. The sequence was collected from an adult in good health. The CDR3 DNA reads TGTGCCAGCAGCTTGCCCGGGACAGGGACTGAAAAACTGTTTTTT. It codes for CASSLPGTGTEKLFF.